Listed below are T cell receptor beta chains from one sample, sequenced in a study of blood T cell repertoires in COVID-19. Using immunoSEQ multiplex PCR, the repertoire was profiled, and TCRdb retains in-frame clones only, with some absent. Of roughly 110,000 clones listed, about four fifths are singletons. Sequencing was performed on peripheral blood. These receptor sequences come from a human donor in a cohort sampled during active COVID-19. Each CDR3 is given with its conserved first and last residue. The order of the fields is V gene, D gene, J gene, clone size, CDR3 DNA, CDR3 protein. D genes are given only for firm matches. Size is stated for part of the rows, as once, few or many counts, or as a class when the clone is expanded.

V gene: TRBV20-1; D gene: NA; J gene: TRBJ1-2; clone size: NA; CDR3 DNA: TGCAGTGCTAGTTGGGGGCCGCTTGGCTACACCTTC; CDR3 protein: CSASWGPLGYTF
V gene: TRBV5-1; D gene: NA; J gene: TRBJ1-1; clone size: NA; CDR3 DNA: TGCGCCAGCAGCTTGGATTGGAGTCGGAACACTGAAGCTTTCTTT; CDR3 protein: CASSLDWSRNTEAFF
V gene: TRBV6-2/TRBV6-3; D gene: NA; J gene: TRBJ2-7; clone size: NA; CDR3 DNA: TGTGCCAGCAGTCCCCAGGCTTACGAGCAGTACTTC; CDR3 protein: CASSPQAYEQYF
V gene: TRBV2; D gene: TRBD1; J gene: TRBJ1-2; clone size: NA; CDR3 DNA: TGTGCCAGCAGGGAAACTACAGGGGTTCGGGGCTACACCTTC; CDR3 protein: CASRETTGVRGYTF
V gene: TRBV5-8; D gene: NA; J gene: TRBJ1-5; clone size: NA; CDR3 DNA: TGTGCCAGCAGCCAGGGTGTCAGCAGACATAGCAATCAGCCCCAGCATTTT; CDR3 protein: CASSQGVSRHSNQPQHF
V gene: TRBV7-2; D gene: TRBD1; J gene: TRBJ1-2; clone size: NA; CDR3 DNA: TGTGCCAGCAGCTCATCCGGGACAGGGTCCTATGGCTACACCTTC; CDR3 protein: CASSSSGTGSYGYTF
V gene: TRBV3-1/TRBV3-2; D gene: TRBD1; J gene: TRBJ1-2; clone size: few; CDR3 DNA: TGTGCCAGCAGCCGATCCGGACAGGGTAACTATGGCTACACCTTC; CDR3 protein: CASSRSGQGNYGYTF
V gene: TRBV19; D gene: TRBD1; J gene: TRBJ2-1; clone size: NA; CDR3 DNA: TGTGCCAGTAGTTTAGGACAGGGCCTTGTCTTC; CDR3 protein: CASSLGQGLVF
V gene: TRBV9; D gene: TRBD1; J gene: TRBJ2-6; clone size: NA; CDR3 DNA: TGTGCCAGCAGCGCCCGCACAGGGGTAGGGGCCAACGTCCTGACTTTC; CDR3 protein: CASSARTGVGANVLTF
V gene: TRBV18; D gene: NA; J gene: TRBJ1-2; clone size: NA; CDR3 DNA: TGTGCCAGCTCACCACCGACTGGAGCTTATTCTTATGGCTACACCTTC; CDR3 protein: CASSPPTGAYSYGYTF
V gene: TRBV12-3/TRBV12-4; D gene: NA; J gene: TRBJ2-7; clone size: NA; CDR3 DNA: TGTGCCAGCAGTTTTCTCGAGGGCGAGCAGTACTTC; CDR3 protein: CASSFLEGEQYF
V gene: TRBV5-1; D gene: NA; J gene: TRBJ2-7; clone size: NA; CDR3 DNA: TGCGCCAGCAGCACAGACAGCTCCTACGAGCAGTACTTC; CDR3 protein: CASSTDSSYEQYF
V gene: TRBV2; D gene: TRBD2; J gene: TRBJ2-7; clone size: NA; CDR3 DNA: TGTGCCAGCAGTGGGACTAGCGGGAAACCCTACGAGCAGTACTTC; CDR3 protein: CASSGTSGKPYEQYF
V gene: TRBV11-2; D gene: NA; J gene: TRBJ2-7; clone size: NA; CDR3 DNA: TGTGCCAGCAGCTTAGATGAAGGGAGGCGTCTTCTCTACGAGCAGTACTTC; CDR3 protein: CASSLDEGRRLLYEQYF
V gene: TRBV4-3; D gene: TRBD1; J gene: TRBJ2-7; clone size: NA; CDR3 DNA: TGCGCCAGCAGCCAAGATGTAGGGACAGGGACGAAGTACGAGCAGTACTTC; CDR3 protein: CASSQDVGTGTKYEQYF
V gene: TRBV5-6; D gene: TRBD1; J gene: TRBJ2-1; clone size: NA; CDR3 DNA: TGTGCCAGCAGCGGGGTCGGGACAGGTTCCTACAATGAGCAGTTCTTC; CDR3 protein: CASSGVGTGSYNEQFF
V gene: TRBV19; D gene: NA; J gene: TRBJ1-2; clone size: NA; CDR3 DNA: TGTGCCAGTAGACAGGACAGTAACCTTTATGGCTACACCTTC; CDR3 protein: CASRQDSNLYGYTF
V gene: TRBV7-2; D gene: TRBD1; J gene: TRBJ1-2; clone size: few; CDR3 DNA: TGTGCCAGCAACCCGGACAGGGGACACTATGGCTACACCTTC; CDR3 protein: CASNPDRGHYGYTF
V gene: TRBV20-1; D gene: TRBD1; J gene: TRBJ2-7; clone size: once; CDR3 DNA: TGCAGTGCTAGTCCCCGGGACAGTCCCTACGAGCAGTACTTC; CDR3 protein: CSASPRDSPYEQYF
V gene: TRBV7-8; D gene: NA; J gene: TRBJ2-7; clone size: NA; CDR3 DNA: TGTGCCAGCAGCTTATATAACGCAGGGATCGACGAGCAGTACTTC; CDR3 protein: CASSLYNAGIDEQYF
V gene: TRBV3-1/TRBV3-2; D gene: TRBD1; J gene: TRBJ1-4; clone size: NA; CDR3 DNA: TGTGCCAGCAGCCAAGATGGACAGGTCCATGAAAAACTGTTTTTT; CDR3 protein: CASSQDGQVHEKLFF
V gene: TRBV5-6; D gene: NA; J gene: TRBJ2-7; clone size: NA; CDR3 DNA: TGTGCCAGCAGCTTTTTTTCGGGCGGGACGGCCTACGAGCAGTACTTC; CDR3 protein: CASSFFSGGTAYEQYF
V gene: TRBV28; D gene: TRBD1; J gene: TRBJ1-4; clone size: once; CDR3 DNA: TGTGCCAGCAGTATTCGAGGGACAGGGGTCGGTGAAAAACTGTTTTTT; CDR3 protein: CASSIRGTGVGEKLFF
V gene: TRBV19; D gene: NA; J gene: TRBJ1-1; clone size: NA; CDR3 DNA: TGTGCCAGTAATTCGGCAGGGAACACTGAAGCTTTCTTT; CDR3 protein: CASNSAGNTEAFF
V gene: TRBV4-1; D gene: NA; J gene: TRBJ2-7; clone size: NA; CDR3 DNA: TGCGCCAGCAGCCAAATCCCGGGACTCACCTACGAGCAGTACTTC; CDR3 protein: CASSQIPGLTYEQYF
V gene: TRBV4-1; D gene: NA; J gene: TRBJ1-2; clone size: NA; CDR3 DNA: TGCGCCAGCAGCCAAGTCCCGAGTAACTATGGCTACACCTTC; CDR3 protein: CASSQVPSNYGYTF
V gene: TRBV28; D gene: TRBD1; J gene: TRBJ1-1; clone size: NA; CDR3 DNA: TGTGCCAGCAGAACGTGGGGACAGGGGATGGACACTGAAGCTTTCTTT; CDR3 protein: CASRTWGQGMDTEAFF
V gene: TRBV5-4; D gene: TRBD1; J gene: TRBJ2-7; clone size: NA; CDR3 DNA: TGTGCCAGCAGCAGCAGGACAGGGAACAACGAGCAGTACTTC; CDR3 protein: CASSSRTGNNEQYF
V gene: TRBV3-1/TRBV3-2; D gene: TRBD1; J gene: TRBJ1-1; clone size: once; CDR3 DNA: TGTGCCAGCAGCCCCACCGGGACAGCGAACACTGAAGCTTTCTTT; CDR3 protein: CASSPTGTANTEAFF
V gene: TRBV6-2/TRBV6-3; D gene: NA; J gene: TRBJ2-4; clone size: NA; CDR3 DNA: TGTGCCAGCAGTTATCTAATGGCCAGGGGCGACCGGGCCAAAAACATTCAGTACTTC; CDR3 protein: CASSYLMARGDRAKNIQYF
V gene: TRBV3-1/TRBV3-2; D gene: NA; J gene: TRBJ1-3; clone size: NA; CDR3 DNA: TGTGCCAGCAGCCTCCTAGCCCACTCTGGAAACACCATATATTTT; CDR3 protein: CASSLLAHSGNTIYF
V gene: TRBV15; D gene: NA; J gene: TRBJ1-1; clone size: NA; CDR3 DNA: TGTGCCACCAGCAGACTTACACACGAAGCTTTCTTT; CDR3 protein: CATSRLTHEAFF
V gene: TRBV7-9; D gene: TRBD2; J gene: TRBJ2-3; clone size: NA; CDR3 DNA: TGTGCCAGCAGCTTAGCCGGGGGGATCACAGATACGCAGTATTTT; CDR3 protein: CASSLAGGITDTQYF
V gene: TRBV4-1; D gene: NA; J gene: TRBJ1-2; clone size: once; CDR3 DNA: TGCGCCAGCAGCCAAGATTGGCCCGTCTCCTATGGCTACACCTTC; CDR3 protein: CASSQDWPVSYGYTF
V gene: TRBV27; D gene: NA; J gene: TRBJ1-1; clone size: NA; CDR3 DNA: TGTGCCAGCAGTTTAGTGTTCCAGGGAATGGGGACTGAAGCTTTCTTT; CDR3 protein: CASSLVFQGMGTEAFF
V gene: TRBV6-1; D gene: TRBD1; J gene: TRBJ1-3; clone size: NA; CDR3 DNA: TGTGCCAGCAGTGCGTCCGACAGGGGATTCGCTGGAAACACCATATATTTT; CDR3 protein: CASSASDRGFAGNTIYF
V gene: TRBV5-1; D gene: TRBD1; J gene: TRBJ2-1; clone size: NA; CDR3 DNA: TGCGCCAGCAGCACCGGGACAGCCATTCTTTACAATGAGCAGTTCTTC; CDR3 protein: CASSTGTAILYNEQFF
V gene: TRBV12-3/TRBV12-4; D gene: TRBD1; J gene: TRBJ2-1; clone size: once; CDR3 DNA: TGTGCCAGCAGCTCCGACAGGGTAGTACGGCAGTTCTTC; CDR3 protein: CASSSDRVVRQFF
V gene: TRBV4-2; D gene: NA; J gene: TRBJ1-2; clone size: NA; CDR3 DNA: TGTGCCAGCAGCCTACTGAACTATGGCTACACCTTC; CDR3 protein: CASSLLNYGYTF
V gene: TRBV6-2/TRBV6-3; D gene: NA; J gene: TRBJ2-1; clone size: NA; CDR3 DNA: TGTGCCAGCAGTGCCACTAGAATTGAGCAGTTCTTC; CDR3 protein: CASSATRIEQFF
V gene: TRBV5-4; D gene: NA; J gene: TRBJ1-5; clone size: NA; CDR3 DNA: TGTGCCAGCAGCAACGGGTATAGCAATCAGCCCCAGCATTTT; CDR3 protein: CASSNGYSNQPQHF
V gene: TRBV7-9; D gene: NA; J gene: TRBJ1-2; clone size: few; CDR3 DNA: TGTGCCAGCAGAGGGGTAGCTAACTATGGCTACACCTTC; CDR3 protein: CASRGVANYGYTF
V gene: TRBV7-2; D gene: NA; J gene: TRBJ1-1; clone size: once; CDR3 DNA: TGTGCCAGCAGCCCTACGCTTATTATGAACACTGAAGCTTTCTTT; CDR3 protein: CASSPTLIMNTEAFF
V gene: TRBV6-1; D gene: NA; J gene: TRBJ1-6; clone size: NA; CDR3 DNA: TGTGCCAGCAGTGGAAAAGGACAGAGCTCCTATAATTCACCCCTCCACTTT; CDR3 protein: CASSGKGQSSYNSPLHF
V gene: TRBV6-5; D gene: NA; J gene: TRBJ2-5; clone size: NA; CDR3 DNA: TGTGCCAGCAGTTCAGGACAGAAGACCCAGTACTTC; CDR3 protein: CASSSGQKTQYF